One sample yielded the 23 T cell receptor beta chains listed below, sequenced in a study of cytomegalovirus exposure and HLA in healthy donors. A multiplex PCR was run with 60 Vbeta primers and 13 Jbeta primers. Measured with immunoSEQ multiplex PCR; TCRdb has only the in-frame clones, and not every one. Altogether roughly 100,000 clones are present, about 77% being singletons, with the ten largest covering approximately 5%. The sample taken for sequencing was PBMCs. These receptors were taken from a woman aged 35 to 49 in good health and CMV-seronegative.

This clone was seen only a few times. The rearrangement links TRBV10-3 to TRBJ1-3, with 9 bases that match TRBD1. The CDR3 totals 15 residues. V shed 9 bases, J shed 0 bases, and the junction held 6 bases outside the gene matches. From germline, CDR1 is ENHRY and CDR2 SYGVKD. This chain's CDR3 is CAIWTGAFSGNTIYF. In DNA, the CDR3 is TGTGCCATTTGGACAGGGGCTTTCTCTGGAAACACCATATATTTT.

This sequence joins TRBV5-4 and TRBJ1-1, with 8 bases lining up with TRBD1. J lost 4 bases, V lost 0 bases, and 8 bases had no gene match. This CDR3 contains 16 residues. In germline, CDR1 is SGHNT, CDR2 YYREEE (reference sequence). CDR3 residues: CASSLGGAGGGTEAFF. DNA of the CDR3: TGTGCCAGCAGCTTGGGGGGAGCAGGGGGCGGCACTGAAGCTTTCTTT.

This rearrangement joins TRBV7-6 to TRBJ1-1, with D tentatively TRBD1 (5 bases). CDR1 and CDR2 (germline): SGHVS, FNYEAQ. V was clipped by 5 bases and J by 4 bases, with 11 bases between them. The CDR3 runs to 13 residues. The CDR3 sequence is CASSRQRSTEAFF. The CDR3 bases are TGTGCCAGCAGCCGACAGAGAAGCACTGAAGCTTTCTTT.

This clone appeared once. The rearrangement links TRBV30 to TRBJ1-4; 8 positions match TRBD1. The CDR3 length is 16 residues. Trimming removed 1 base from V and 2 bases from J; junction bases left unmatched: 6. The germline CDR1 and CDR2 sequences are GTSNPN and SVGIG (reference sequence). The chain's CDR3 is CAWSERQGLTNEKLFF. The CDR3 coding sequence is TGTGCCTGGAGTGAGAGACAGGGGTTGACTAATGAAAAACTGTTTTTT.

The genes are TRBV5-6 and TRBJ1-2; D unresolved. The CDR3 runs 14 residues. Germline V gene lookup returns CDR1 SGHDT and CDR2 YYEEEE. V lost 5 bases to trimming and J lost 3 bases, with 14 bases between them. The CDR3 bases are TGTGCCAGCAGGTATCGAGGGTGGGACTATGGCTACACCTTC. Protein product: CASRYRGWDYGYTF.

V gene TRBV19 combines with J gene TRBJ2-3, with 7 positions matching TRBD1. This CDR3 contains 16 residues. CDR1 is LNHDA and CDR2 is SQIVND in the germline V gene (reference sequence). Unmatched junction bases numbered 21, after V lost 9 bases and J lost 9 bases. In DNA, the CDR3 is TGTGCCAGCACCCCGGGGACAGTGATAGGTATCGAGACGCAGTATTTT. Translated, it gives CASTPGTVIGIETQYF.

The gene calls are TRBV19 and TRBJ2-7; 7 positions match TRBD1. The CDR3 runs 13 residues. CDR1 and CDR2 from the germline V gene are LNHDA and SQIVND (reference sequence). The trim removed 4 bases at V and 5 bases at J, leaving 5 bases unmatched. CDR3 sequence (DNA): TGTGCCAGTAGTAAAACAGGGGTGGACGAGCAGTACTTC. It encodes CASSKTGVDEQYF.

V is TRBV4-2 and J is TRBJ1-2; D uncertain. CDR3 length: 15 amino acids. Deletions cut 0 bases from V and 1 base from J, with 9 bases between. Germline CDR1 LGHNA, CDR2 YNFKEQ. This chain's CDR3 is CASSQDPSLNYGYTF. For the CDR3, the DNA is TGTGCCAGCAGCCAAGATCCTAGTCTTAACTATGGCTACACCTTC.

This clone has only one observation. V is TRBV5-6 and J is TRBJ1-4; 7 nucleotides align to TRBD1. Germline V gene sequence: CDR1 SGHDT, CDR2 YYEEEE. CDR3 length: 16 amino acids. V lost 0 bases to trimming and J lost 7 bases; unmatched junction nucleotides: 9. CDR3 nucleotide sequence: TGTGCCAGCAGCTTGGCTCCGACAGGGAAGGCTGAAAAACTGTTTTTT. Translation gives CASSLAPTGKAEKLFF. Full variable domain (outside the CDR3, taken from reference TRBV5-6 and TRBJ1-4): DAGVTQSPTHLIKTRGQQVTLRCSPKSGHDTVSWYQQALGQGPQFIFQYYEEEERQRGNFPDRFSGHQFPNYSSELNVNALLLGDSALYLCASSLAPTGKAEKLFFGSGTQLSVL.

This clone was counted once. V and J are TRBV2 and TRBJ1-1, with D possibly TRBD1 on 6 matching bases. The CDR3 loop spans 15 amino acids. Germline CDR1 reads SNHLY; CDR2 reads FYNNEI. The V end was cut by 6 bases, the J end by 5 bases, with 19 bases between. The CDR3, as DNA: TGTGCCAGCAGGAAACAGGGTTTAACTTTAACTGAAGCTTTCTTT. It translates to CASRKQGLTLTEAFF.

The genes are TRBV19 and TRBJ1-2; 9 bases are shared with TRBD1. This CDR3 region has 16 residues. Germline assignment: CDR1 LNHDA and CDR2 SQIVND (reference sequence). The V and J ends lost 7 bases and 4 bases, in that order; junction bases with no gene match: 13. As DNA, the CDR3 is TGTGCCAGTACCAAGGGGCCGGGACAGGGTTCCTATGGCTACACCTTC. Encoded protein: CASTKGPGQGSYGYTF.

The J gene is TRBJ1-1, the V gene TRBV7-2; TRBD1 is a possible D gene (5 bases). V was pared by 5 bases and J by 11 bases, with 21 bases between. The CDR3 length is 14 residues. Germline V gives CDR1 SGHTA, CDR2 FQGNSA. This CDR3 reads CASSPVTATGGAFF. CDR3 sequence (DNA): TGTGCCAGCAGCCCCGTTACAGCGACCGGGGGGGCTTTCTTT.

This clone has more than one count but fewer than ten. This sequence joins TRBV4-2 and TRBJ2-1; TRBD1 might be the D (5 bases). Germline CDR1 is LGHNA and CDR2 is YNFKEQ. V was shortened by 2 bases and J by 3 bases, with 11 bases between the two germline ends. There are 15 residues in the CDR3. The CDR3 reads CASSQFGAGYNEQFF. The CDR3, as DNA: TGTGCCAGCAGCCAATTTGGGGCCGGCTACAATGAGCAGTTCTTC.

This chain connects TRBV10-3 to TRBJ1-1; D gene uncertain. The V gene lost 6 bases and the J gene lost 8 bases, with 16 bases spanning the gap. This CDR3 contains 13 residues. In germline, CDR1 is ENHRY, CDR2 SYGVKD. The CDR3, as DNA: TGTGCCATCAGGAAAGTCCCGACTCAAGAAGCTTTCTTT. Encoded protein: CAIRKVPTQEAFF.

The rearrangement uses TRBV7-6 and TRBJ2-7; D is ambiguous. Germline assignment: CDR1 SGHVS and CDR2 FNYEAQ. This CDR3 comprises 12 residues. Trimming stripped 5 bases from V and 6 bases from J, with 11 bases between. CDR3 region: CASSHMGPEQYF. The DNA for the CDR3 is TGTGCCAGCAGCCACATGGGCCCCGAGCAGTACTTC. The full variable domain, rest sourced from reference TRBV7-6 and TRBJ2-7, is GAGVSQSPRYKVTKRGQDVALRCDPISGHVSLYWYRQALGQGPEFLTYFNYEAQQDKSGLPNDRFSAERPEGSISTLTIQRTEQRDSAMYRCASSHMGPEQYFGPGTRLTVT.

This chain links TRBV7-3 with TRBJ2-5; possible D gene TRBD2, 5 bases. The CDR3 totals 14 residues. Deletions cut 2 bases from V and 1 base from J, with 8 bases between. CDR1 and CDR2 (germline): SGHTA, FQGTGA. The DNA for the CDR3 is TGTGCCAGCAGCTTAGCCAGCGGCCAAGAGACCCAGTACTTC. Protein product: CASSLASGQETQYF.

This chain links TRBV27 with TRBJ2-3, with D tentatively TRBD1 (5 bases). The V gene's germline CDR1 is MNHEY and CDR2 SMNVEV (reference sequence). The CDR3 has 14 residues. V was cut by 4 bases and J by 4 bases, with 12 bases left in between. CDR3 coding DNA: TGTGCCAGCAGTTCCCCAGGGTACGCAGATACGCAGTATTTT. Protein: CASSSPGYADTQYF.

V is TRBV13 and J is TRBJ2-2, with 10 positions matching TRBD1. Germline V gene data show CDR1 as PRHDT and CDR2 as FYEKMQ (reference sequence). This CDR3 has 16 amino acids. The V segment lost 8 bases and the J segment 2 bases; nucleotides outside the gene matches: 8. CDR3 nucleotide sequence: TGTGCCAGCGACTCACGGGACAGGGGAAACACCGGGGAGCTGTTTTTT. Translation gives CASDSRDRGNTGELFF.

The chain carries TRBV27 and TRBJ2-5; possible D gene TRBD1, 5 bases. This CDR3 spans 14 amino acids. V lost 0 bases and J lost 7, with 12 bases in between. The germline gives CDR1 MNHEY, CDR2 SMNVEV (reference sequence). The CDR3 region has the DNA TGTGCCAGCAGTTTATCTACCCAAGACAGGACCCAGTACTTC. Its translation is CASSLSTQDRTQYF.

CDR3 amino acids: CASSSHPGTGHEKLFF. The CDR3 coding sequence is TGTGCCAGCAGCTCTCATCCCGGGACAGGGCATGAAAAACTGTTTTTT. The gene calls are TRBV11-2 and TRBJ1-4; 9 positions match TRBD1. V lost 4 bases and J lost 6; bases outside the gene matches: 9. CDR3 length equals 16 residues. CDR1 and CDR2 (germline): SGHAT, FQNNGV.

V usage is TRBV7-3 and J usage is TRBJ2-7; TRBD2 aligns across 7 bases. The V and J ends lost 5 bases and 5 bases, in that order; junction bases with no gene match: 6. The CDR3 is made up of 13 amino acids. The germline V gene encodes CDR1 SGHTA and CDR2 FQGTGA. The chain's CDR3 is CASSPKTSHEQYF. The CDR3 nucleotides read TGTGCCAGCAGCCCCAAGACTAGCCACGAGCAGTACTTC.

The chain recombines TRBV9 with TRBJ2-5; 9 bases map to TRBD1. V dropped 0 bases and J dropped 5; count of bases not matched to a gene: 8. CDR1 is SGDLS and CDR2 is YYNGEE in the germline V gene. This CDR3 is 16 amino acids long. The chain's CDR3 is CASSVAGTGKVETQYF. CDR3 coding DNA: TGTGCCAGCAGCGTAGCTGGGACAGGGAAGGTGGAGACCCAGTACTTC.

This chain uses TRBV6-5 with TRBJ2-5; 7 bases are shared with TRBD2. The V and J ends lost 8 bases and 3 bases, in that order; junction bases with no gene match: 0. This CDR3 comprises 11 residues. CDR1 is MNHEY and CDR2 is SVGAGI in the germline V gene. The CDR3 DNA is TGTGCCAGCGGGAGGGAAGAGACCCAGTACTTC. Translation: CASGREETQYF.